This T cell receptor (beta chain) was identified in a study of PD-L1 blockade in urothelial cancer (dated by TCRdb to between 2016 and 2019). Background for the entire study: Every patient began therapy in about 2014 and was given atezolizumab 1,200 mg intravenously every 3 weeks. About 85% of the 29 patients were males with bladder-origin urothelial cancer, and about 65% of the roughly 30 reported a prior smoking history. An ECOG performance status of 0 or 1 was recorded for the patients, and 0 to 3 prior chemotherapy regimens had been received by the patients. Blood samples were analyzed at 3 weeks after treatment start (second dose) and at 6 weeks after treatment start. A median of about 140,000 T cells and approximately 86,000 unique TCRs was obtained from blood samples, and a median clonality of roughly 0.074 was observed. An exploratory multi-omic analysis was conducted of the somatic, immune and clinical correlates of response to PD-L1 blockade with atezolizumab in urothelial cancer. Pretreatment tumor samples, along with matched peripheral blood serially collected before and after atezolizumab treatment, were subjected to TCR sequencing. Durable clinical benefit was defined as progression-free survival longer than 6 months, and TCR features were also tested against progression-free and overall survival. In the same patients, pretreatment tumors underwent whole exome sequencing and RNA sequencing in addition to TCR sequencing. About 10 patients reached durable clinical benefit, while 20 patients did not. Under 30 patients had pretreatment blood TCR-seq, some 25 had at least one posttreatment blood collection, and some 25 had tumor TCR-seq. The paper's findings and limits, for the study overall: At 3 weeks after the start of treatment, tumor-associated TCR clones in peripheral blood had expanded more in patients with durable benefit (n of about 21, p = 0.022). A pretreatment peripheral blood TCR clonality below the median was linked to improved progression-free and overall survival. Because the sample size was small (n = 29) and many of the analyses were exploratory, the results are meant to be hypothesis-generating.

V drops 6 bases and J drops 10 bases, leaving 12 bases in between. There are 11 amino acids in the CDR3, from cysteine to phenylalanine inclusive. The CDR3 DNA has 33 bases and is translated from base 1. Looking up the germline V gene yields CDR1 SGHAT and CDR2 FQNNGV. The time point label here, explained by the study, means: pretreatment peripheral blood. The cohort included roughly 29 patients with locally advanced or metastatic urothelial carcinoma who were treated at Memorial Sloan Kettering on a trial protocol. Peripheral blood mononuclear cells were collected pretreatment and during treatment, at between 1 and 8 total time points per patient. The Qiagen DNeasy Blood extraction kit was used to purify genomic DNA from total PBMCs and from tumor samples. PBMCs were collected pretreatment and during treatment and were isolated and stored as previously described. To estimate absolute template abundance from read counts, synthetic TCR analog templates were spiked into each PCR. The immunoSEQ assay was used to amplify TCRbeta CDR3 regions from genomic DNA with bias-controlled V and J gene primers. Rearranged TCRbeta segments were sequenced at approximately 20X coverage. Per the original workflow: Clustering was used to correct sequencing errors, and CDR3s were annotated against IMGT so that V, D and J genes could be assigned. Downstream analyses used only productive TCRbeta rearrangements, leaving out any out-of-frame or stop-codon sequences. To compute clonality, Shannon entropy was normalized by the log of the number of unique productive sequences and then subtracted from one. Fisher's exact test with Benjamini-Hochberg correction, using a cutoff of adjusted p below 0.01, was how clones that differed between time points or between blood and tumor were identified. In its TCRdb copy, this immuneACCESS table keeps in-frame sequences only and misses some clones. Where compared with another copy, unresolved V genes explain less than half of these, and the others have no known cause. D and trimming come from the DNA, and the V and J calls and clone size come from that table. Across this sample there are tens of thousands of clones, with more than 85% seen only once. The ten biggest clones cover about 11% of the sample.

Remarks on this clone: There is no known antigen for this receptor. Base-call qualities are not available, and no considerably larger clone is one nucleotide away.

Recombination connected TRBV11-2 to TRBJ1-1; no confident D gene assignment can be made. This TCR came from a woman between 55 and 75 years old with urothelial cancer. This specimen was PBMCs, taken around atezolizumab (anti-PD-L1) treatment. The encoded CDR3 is CASRAAVVAFF. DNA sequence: TGTGCCAGCAGGGCGGCGGTGGTAGCTTTCTTT.